These 11 T cell receptor beta chains share one sample of origin, sequenced in a study of Ad26.COV2.S vaccination and SARS-CoV-2 variants. Treatment indicated: roughly 20 received Ad26.COV2.S at low or high dose, single or two shots; 5 received placebo; per-sample allocation not given. Vaccine and placebo recipients were sampled on day 63 after the first injection. Repertoires were generated with immunoSEQ multiplex PCR, while TCRdb's copy carries only in-frame clones and drops some. The sample yields about 350,000 clones, around 90% seen once. The input for sequencing was peripheral blood, taken in a trial of Ad26.COV2.S vaccine versus placebo. The receptors originated from a person between 18 and 65 years old who received the Ad26.COV2.S COVID-19 vaccine or a placebo.

The CDR3 DNA follows: TGTGCCAGCAGTTCAACAGGACAGCTTATCTATGGCTACACCTTC. The encoded protein is CASSSTGQLIYGYTF. The chain is built from TRBV27 and TRBJ1-2; perhaps TRBD1 as D (6 bases). The CDR3 runs to 15 residues. Per germline, CDR1 MNHEY and CDR2 SMNVEV (reference sequence). Trimming removed 4 bases at V and 4 bases at J, with 16 bases between.

V is TRBV19 and J is TRBJ1-5, with TRBD1 as a possible D gene (6 bases). Trimming took 5 bases from V and 2 from J, leaving 16 bases between them. CDR1 and CDR2 from the germline V gene are LNHDA and SQIVND (reference sequence). This CDR3 region has 16 residues. The CDR3 spells CASSVDSTGRNQPQHF. The CDR3 DNA follows: TGTGCCAGTAGTGTGGACAGTACGGGCCGCAATCAGCCCCAGCATTTT.

V gene TRBV6-6 combines with J gene TRBJ2-2, with D perhaps matching TRBD2 (6 bases). Germline-derived CDR1 and CDR2 are MNHNY and SVGAGI (reference sequence). The CDR3 has 18 residues. V was clipped by 5 bases and J by 6 bases, with 25 bases between them. The CDR3 loop reads CASSLRDAPRWGAGELFF. CDR3 sequence (DNA): TGTGCCAGCAGTCTCCGGGACGCACCTCGGTGGGGGGCCGGGGAGCTGTTTTTT.

The V gene is TRBV11-2, the J gene TRBJ1-2, with D unclear. The germline V gene encodes CDR1 SGHAT and CDR2 FQNNGV. This CDR3 is built from 13 residues. V was pared by 1 base and J by 5 bases, with 8 bases between. Written as DNA, the CDR3 is TGTGCCAGCAGCTTAGTAGCCTCATATGGCTACACCTTC. Its translation is CASSLVASYGYTF. Variable domain in full (rest from reference TRBV11-2 and TRBJ1-2): EAGVAQSPRYKIIEKRQSVAFWCNPISGHATLYWYQQILGQGPKLLIQFQNNGVVDDSQLPKDRFSAERLKGVDSTLKIQPAKLEDSAVYLCASSLVASYGYTFGSGTRLTVV.

This sequence joins TRBV10-3 and TRBJ2-7; 10 bases line up with TRBD2. CDR3 length equals 17 residues. The junction had 17 bases not matched to a gene; V was cut back by 6 bases and J by 6 bases. CDR1 is ENHRY, CDR2 SYGVKD, per germline. DNA of the CDR3: TGTGCCATCAGAGCCGGGACTAGCGTAGACTCCCTAAGCGAGCAGTACTTC. Translation: CAIRAGTSVDSLSEQYF.

The chain couples TRBV5-1 to TRBJ2-1; D not certain. Germline CDR1 is SGHRS and CDR2 is YFSETQ. Trimming left V 0 bases short and J 0 bases short, with 7 bases between. CDR3 length: 15 amino acids. The CDR3 reads CASSLEPGSYNEQFF. For the CDR3, the DNA is TGCGCCAGCAGCTTGGAACCCGGCTCCTACAATGAGCAGTTCTTC.

V is TRBV7-9 and J is TRBJ2-7, with D possibly TRBD1 on 6 matching bases. The CDR3 extends over 17 amino acids. In germline, CDR1 is SEHNR, CDR2 FQNEAQ (reference sequence). Trimming removed 2 bases from V and 3 bases from J, with 20 bases in between. The CDR3 is CASSLLRGSLVDYEQYF. The DNA for the CDR3 is TGTGCCAGCAGCTTATTAAGGGGGTCTCTAGTAGACTACGAGCAGTACTTC.

The chain employs TRBV24-1 and TRBJ1-5; perhaps TRBD1 as D (6 bases). From germline, CDR1 is KGHDR and CDR2 SFDVKD. The CDR3 loop spans 19 amino acids. V was pared by 7 bases and J by 3 bases, with 27 bases between. The CDR3 sequence is CATRRGQRPYRLPNQPQHF. The CDR3 DNA reads as TGTGCCACCAGGAGGGGACAAAGACCTTACCGCTTACCCAATCAGCCCCAGCATTTT.

The rearrangement uses TRBV7-3 and TRBJ1-1, with D uncertain. CDR3 length equals 12 residues. V shed 2 bases and J shed 1 base, with 2 bases lying between them. Germline V gives CDR1 SGHTA, CDR2 FQGTGA. CDR3 amino acids: CASSLQNTEAFF. The CDR3 coding sequence is TGTGCCAGCAGCTTACAGAACACTGAAGCTTTCTTT.

The chain uses TRBV6-5 and TRBJ1-1; TRBD1 agrees at 9 bases. J was trimmed by 0 bases and V by 4 bases; bases with no gene match: 3. Germline V lookup: CDR1 MNHEY, CDR2 SVGAGI. The CDR3 sequence is 15 residues long. This chain's CDR3 is CASSSQGALNTEAFF. CDR3 in DNA: TGTGCCAGCAGTTCACAGGGGGCGTTGAACACTGAAGCTTTCTTT.

This clone showed up just a few times. The chain employs TRBV28 and TRBJ2-2, with 14 bases matching TRBD2. Trimming took 11 bases from V and 4 from J; bases not matched to a gene: 12. Germline values: CDR1 MDHEN, CDR2 SYDVKM. The CDR3 is made up of 17 amino acids. The CDR3 is CAGRPGLAGAGTGELFF. CDR3 bases: TGTGCCGGACGACCGGGACTAGCGGGAGCGGGCACCGGGGAGCTGTTTTTT.